This TCR beta chain was identified during a study of blood T cell repertoires in COVID-19 (dated by TCRdb to 2019 to 2021). For context, the study as a whole: Samples covering the acute and convalescent phases of COVID-19 were provided by collaborators in the United States, Italy and Spain. The prospective study material was composed of cDNA or gDNA derived from T cells, B-cell-depleted T cells, or PBMCs. Subjects who had been exposed to COVID-19, were actively infected with it, or had recovered from it provided the deeply sampled blood TCRbeta repertoires that made up the dataset. The repertoires were released in a freely available public database intended as a resource for research on the immune response to SARS-CoV-2. The samples were drawn from the first 160 participants of the ongoing ImmuneRACE study and from some 1,300 subjects provided by 6 global collaborators. Nearly every sample came with metadata listing a de-identified subject ID, COVID-19 status, age in years and sex. Where available, HLA class I and class II types were taken from metadata supplied by the sample provider and were not determined by assay-based typing.

V was cut back by 0 bases and J by 4 bases, leaving a gap of 13 bases between them. CDR1 is given as MGHRA and CDR2 as YSYEKL, both from the germline V gene. The CDR3 contains 16 residues, cysteine and phenylalanine counted. The retained sequence is limited to the CDR3, 48 bases, with the frame set at the first base. Whole blood was collected in K2EDTA tubes by collaborating institutions according to the institutions' own protocols. For TCRbeta analysis, collaborators shipped samples in one of three forms: frozen whole blood, isolated PBMCs, or DNA extracted from either of those sample types. Notes on this clone: Its antigen has not been determined. Within one base of it there is no much larger clone, and no base qualities were kept.

The immunoSEQ Assay, a bias-controlled multiplex PCR, was used to amplify TCRbeta CDR3 regions from genomic DNA. Under the source paper's analysis protocol: Nucleated cell counts per sample were estimated from amplification of reference gene primers within the assay. To quantify the absolute abundance of each unique TCRbeta CDR3 rearrangement, sequence reads were collapsed and filtered. For each sample, productive Simpson clonality was calculated as the square root of Simpson's diversity index across productive rearrangements. TCRdb stores this immuneACCESS table with in-frame sequences only. Part of the clones is absent; in the studies checked, under half of the shortfall reflects unresolved V genes, and no reason is known for the rest. That table gives V, J and clone size, and the DNA gave D and trimming. This sample lists 40,000 to 55,000 clones; 84% were detected once. The top ten constitute about 4.1% of the sample.

Findings and caveats that apply to the study as a whole: The amount of clinical and demographic metadata varied by source and participant and was provided uncurated.

The V gene is TRBV4-1 and the J gene is TRBJ1-5, with the D segment identity uncertain. This TCR came from a man aged 50 or older with active COVID-19. Sequencing was carried out using peripheral blood. CDR3 protein: CASSQEPRGRNQPQHF. The DNA is TGCGCCAGCAGCCAAGAACCCAGAGGGCGAAATCAGCCCCAGCATTTT.